The text below deals with one TCR beta chain. No cognate antigen has been identified for it. The record has no base qualities; no much larger clone is one base away. These data are taken from a study of cytotoxic CD8 clonotypes in ibrutinib-treated CLL (dated by TCRdb to about 2021). Background on the whole study: The cohort had ten to twelve relapsed/refractory and around 16 treatment-naive patients; some 17 were IGHV unmutated. Partial responses were observed in 24 patients and complete responses in 2; after a median follow-up of around 64 months, remission was maintained in around 14 patients and progression was observed in approximately twelve. Response samples were taken after a median of about a year on treatment, ranging from about 6 to 40 months. An average of around 260,000 productive templates and about 100,000 productive rearrangements was obtained per sample. Longitudinal samples were obtainable from about 30% of the roughly 90 participants in the trial. Cryopreserved peripheral blood mononuclear cells were collected at three points: before therapy, at response, and at either sustained remission or disease progression. Every sample from remission and from progressive disease was obtained while the patients were still on ibrutinib. What the research found in general, with its limitations: Lymph node repertoires were not examined, and the timing of sampling was not matched between patients in sustained remission and those whose disease progressed. An increase in clonality was observed at ibrutinib response, with clonality remaining stable during sustained remission and falling back toward baseline at progression. At baseline, clonality was higher than in age-matched healthy donors and showed a strong correlation with circulating CD8+ T-cell counts. Public clonotypes were rare and either contracted or stayed stable during treatment, and the rise in clonality at ibrutinib response reflected the expansion of private clonotypes.

The germline V gene specifies KGHSH as CDR1 and LQKENI as CDR2. Counted from cysteine to phenylalanine, this CDR3 has 14 amino acids. The read is trimmed to its CDR3 DNA, 42 bases read in frame from base 1. Deletion took 5 bases off V and 0 bases off J, with a span of 11 bases between the germline ends. For TCR beta library preparation, 2 to 2.5 micrograms of genomic DNA were isolated from cryopreserved PBMCs. Longitudinal blood samples from CLL patients on ibrutinib monotherapy underwent high-throughput TCR beta sequencing. The patients took part in an open-label, single-center phase 2 trial of ibrutinib monotherapy. On a MiSeq, deep resolution sequencing aimed for a depth between 1 in 1 million and 1 in 200,000 T cells, with each clonotype covered 10x on average. TCR beta libraries were generated with the immunoSEQ hsTCRB Kit. The authors' analysis ran thus. The data were analyzed with ImmunoSEQ Analyzer and ImmunoSEQ Data Assistant, and V, D and J gene assignments followed IMGT definitions. Clonality was computed as one minus normalized Shannon entropy of productive rearrangement frequencies, ranging from 0 to 1. Only overrepresented clonotypes making up at least 0.05% of the repertoire of each patient were included in the public clonotype analysis. Roughly 13 age-matched healthy donor repertoires from immuneACCESS served as clonality controls. Here the immuneACCESS table is served through TCRdb, limited to in-frame sequences with V and J called. Missing clones are a known gap in these copies; in checked studies unresolved V genes cover under half, and the rest lacks a known reason. Clone size and the V and J calls come from that table; the DNA yielded D and trimming. The sample table records over 130,000 clones; around 80% of these occur just once. Less than 9% of the sample is in the top ten clones.

The source was PBMCs, collected after 36 months of ibrutinib treatment. The receptor chain draws on TRBV18 and TRBJ2-7, with the D gene uncertain. The TCR originated in a human donor with chronic lymphocytic leukemia. The DNA sequence is as follows: TGTGCCAGCTCATTAATGGGCCTCTCCTACGAGCAGTACTTC. This yields the protein CASSLMGLSYEQYF.